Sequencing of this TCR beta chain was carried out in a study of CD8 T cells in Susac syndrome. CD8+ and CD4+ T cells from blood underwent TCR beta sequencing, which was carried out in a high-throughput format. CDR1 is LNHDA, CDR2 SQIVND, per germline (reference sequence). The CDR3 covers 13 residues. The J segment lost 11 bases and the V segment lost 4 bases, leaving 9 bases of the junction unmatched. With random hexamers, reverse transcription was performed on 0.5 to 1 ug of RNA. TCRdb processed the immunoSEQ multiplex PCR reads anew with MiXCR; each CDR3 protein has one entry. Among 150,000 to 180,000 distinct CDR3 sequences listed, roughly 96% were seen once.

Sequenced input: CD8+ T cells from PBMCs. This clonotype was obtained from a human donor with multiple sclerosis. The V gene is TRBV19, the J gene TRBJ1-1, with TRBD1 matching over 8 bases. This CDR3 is CASSTGTGHDAFF. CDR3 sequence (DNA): TGTGCCAGTAGTACCGGGACAGGCCACGACGCTTTCTTT.